The 7 T cell receptor beta chains in this list originate from one sample, sequenced in a study of blood T cell repertoires in COVID-19 (dated by TCRdb to 2018 to 2020). The library was prepared using the immunoSEQ multiplex PCR assay. Imported from immuneACCESS, the table was reduced by TCRdb to in-frame sequences with V and J called. These copies leave out some clones; in studies compared against another copy, an unresolved V gene accounts for under half, and the cause of the remainder is not known. The sample contains tens of thousands of clones, roughly 88% of them found a single time. The ten top clones hold roughly a fifth of the sample. Sequenced: peripheral blood. These receptors came from a man aged 80 or over with acute or convalescent COVID-19.

The chain joins TRBV15 to TRBJ1-2; D is perhaps TRBD1 (5 bases). The V end lost 1 base, the J end lost 7 bases, and 10 bases lay between the germline ends. The CDR3 sequence is 13 residues long. Germline V gives CDR1 LNHNV, CDR2 YYDKDF (reference sequence). CDR3 loop: CATSRVSGGGYTF. The CDR3 bases are TGTGCCACCAGCAGAGTTAGCGGGGGTGGCTACACCTTC.

The chain has TRBV5-1 and TRBJ1-1; D ambiguous. This CDR3 is built from 12 residues. Looked up from germline, CDR1 is SGHRS and CDR2 is YFSETQ. V gave up 3 bases and J gave up 5 bases, with 8 bases separating them. The CDR3 DNA is TGCGCCAGCAGCTCCGATCTAACTGAAGCTTTCTTT. Encoded protein: CASSSDLTEAFF.

The J gene is TRBJ1-2, the V gene TRBV6-2 or TRBV6-3; D remains unclear. Germline-derived CDR1 and CDR2 are MNHEY and SVGEGT. Trimming pared 2 bases from V and 8 bases from J, leaving 9 bases between. The CDR3 length is 12 residues. The DNA of the CDR3 is TGTGCCAGCAGTTACCGAGGGATCGGCTACACCTTC. Encoded protein: CASSYRGIGYTF.

V and J are TRBV11-2 and TRBJ2-7; D is possibly TRBD2 (7 bases). Trimming took 0 bases from V and 4 from J, leaving 13 bases between them. The CDR3 runs 15 residues. Germline V gene data show CDR1 as SGHAT and CDR2 as FQNNGV. The CDR3 here is CASSLEGGTRYEQYF. The CDR3 region has the DNA TGTGCCAGCAGCTTAGAGGGGGGGACAAGGTACGAGCAGTACTTC.

V usage is TRBV19 and J usage is TRBJ1-5, with D uncertain. This CDR3 contains 14 residues. V lost 1 base and J 4 bases, leaving 8 bases between the germline ends. CDR1 is LNHDA, CDR2 SQIVND, per germline (reference sequence). The CDR3 loop is CASSIAESNQPQHF. CDR3 DNA: TGTGCCAGTAGTATAGCTGAGTCTAATCAGCCCCAGCATTTT. Full variable domain (remainder filled in from reference TRBV19 and TRBJ1-5): DGGITQSPKYLFRKEGQNVTLSCEQNLNHDAMYWYRQDPGQGLRLIYYSQIVNDFQKGDIAEGYSVSREKKESFPLTVTSAQKNPTAFYLCASSIAESNQPQHFGDGTRLSIL.

The chain joins TRBV5-1 to TRBJ2-2, with a possible D match to TRBD2 (6 bases). Between the trimmed V and J ends, which lost 4 bases and 2 bases, there was a span of 15 bases. Per germline, CDR1 SGHRS and CDR2 YFSETQ. There are 16 residues in the CDR3. This chain's CDR3 is CASSQPGLANTGELFF. For the CDR3, the DNA is TGCGCCAGCAGCCAGCCGGGACTCGCTAACACCGGGGAGCTGTTTTTT.

V and J are TRBV12-3 or TRBV12-4 and TRBJ2-3, with TRBD1 matching over 10 bases. The length of the CDR3 is 13 residues. Trimming cost V 6 bases and J 4 bases; bases outside gene matches: 1. CDR3 sequence (DNA): TGTGCCAGCAGAGGACAGGGGGCAGATACGCAGTATTTT. Amino acid sequence: CASRGQGADTQYF.